The sample holds one count of the clone carrying this T cell receptor beta chain. Its antigen remains unknown. The sample is drawn from a study of shared clonotypes between healthy human individuals. The wider study: Every donor yielded three CD4 naive, three CD4 memory, two CD8 naive and one CD8 memory plate. Whole-study results and caveats: The study found lower generation probabilities in non-shared clonotypes than in those shared by all four donors. Since donors were few, the genetic and exposure-history diversity represented was limited. Among the subsets, naive ones generally showed larger estimated richness than memory ones.

The ends lost 4 bases at V and 13 bases at J; junction bases unmatched: 9. CDR1 and CDR2 (germline): SQVTM, ANQGSEA. This CDR3 region has 12 residues. The method was immunoSEQ multiplex PCR; TCRdb's version includes in-frame clones alone and lacks a portion of them. The data contain about 2.4 million clones, over 85% of them singletons. This chain uses TRBV29-1 with TRBJ2-5; 10 nucleotides line up with TRBD2. The source of this sequence is a man between 18 and 35 years old in good health. Some clones in this sample may be carry-over from other donors' samples. The specimen was naive CD4+ T cells from PBMCs. This sample's subset: CD45RA+ positively selected. CDR3 residues: CSVALLAGSWYF. CDR3 DNA sequence: TGCAGCGTTGCTTTACTAGCGGGGTCATGGTACTTC.